The T cell receptor beta chain under discussion was sequenced for a study of control samples from healthy donors and cancer patients. This clone was seen only once. Trimming pared 2 bases from V and 1 base from J, leaving 10 bases between. This CDR3 contains 15 residues. The germline gives CDR1 SGHRS, CDR2 YFSETQ. The data were produced by immunoSEQ multiplex PCR, yet TCRdb's version contains in-frame clones alone and is incomplete. Here the sample spans some 120,000 clones, over 90% being singletons. V is TRBV5-1 and J is TRBJ2-1; D remains unclear. Sequenced material: blood. This receptor was identified in a man younger than 40 in good health. The DNA for the CDR3 is TGCGCCAGCAGCTTAGACCAGCCTTCCTACAATGAGCAGTTCTTC. The encoded protein is CASSLDQPSYNEQFF.